This TCR beta chain was obtained from a study of T cell responses to AZD1222 COVID-19 vaccine. Findings and caveats of the study: Donors were mostly white British, more females; clonal diversity possibly underestimated.

The length of the CDR3 is 17 residues. V lost 1 base, J lost 6 bases, and 10 bases stayed unmatched. Germline assignment: CDR1 LGHDT and CDR2 YNNKEL (reference sequence). TCRdb's table, derived via immunoSEQ multiplex PCR, lists solely in-frame clones and lacks some. Seen here are approximately 64,000 clones, roughly 84% observed once, and the top ten hold around 6.6%. Worth noting for this clone: What it binds is unknown.

The receptor comes from an adult in good health. The sequences come from peripheral blood, collected on day 0 of AZD1222 vaccination. The V and J genes are TRBV3-1 (or the pseudogene TRBV3-2) and TRBJ2-7; the match to TRBD2 covers 12 bases. CDR3 in amino acids: CASSQASGGVPRGEQYF. CDR3 sequence (DNA): TGTGCCAGCAGCCAAGCTAGCGGGGGGGTCCCCCGTGGCGAGCAGTACTTC.